The sequence of this TCR beta chain was determined in a study of blood T cell repertoires in COVID-19. Background on the study: The United States, Italy and Spain supplied acute and convalescent COVID-19 samples.

V lost 4 bases and J lost 0, with 10 bases in between. The germline V gene encodes CDR1 LNHDA and CDR2 SQIVND (reference sequence). The length of the CDR3 is 15 residues. Recovered participants had two consecutive negative NP/OP PCR tests, healthcare professional clearance, or symptom resolution. The method was immunoSEQ multiplex PCR; TCRdb's version includes in-frame clones alone and lacks a portion of them. The top ten hold 9.5% of the sample, which has about 310,000 clones, about nine tenths seen once. The source of this sequence is a woman between 40 and 50 years old who had recovered from COVID-19. The chain employs TRBV19 and TRBJ1-5; no clear D. Sequencing input: PBMCs or T cells enriched from blood (not recorded which). Here the CDR3 DNA reads TGTGCCAGTAGTAGAGGAACCTATAGCAATCAGCCCCAGCATTTT. It translates to CASSRGTYSNQPQHF.